The sequence of this T cell receptor (beta chain) was determined in a study of vaccination and CD4 T cells after COVID-19. Study-wide points: Convalescent patients showed a median about 90% of reactive clones that were seen only post-vaccination. Median numbers of SARS-CoV-2-reactive clonotypes increased from approximately 21 to 38 (not a significant change).

CD4+ T cells that had been cultured provided DNA sequenced with the Oncomine TCR Beta short-read assay. TCRdb analysed the PCR reads with MiXCR anew, one entry per CDR3 protein. This sample has 9,500 to 15,000 distinct CDR3 sequences, with about 50% found just once. A remark on this clonotype: Its specificity is not known.

The treatment here: roughly ten-day PBMC culture with coronavirus spike peptide pools or control peptides (ViraFEST assay). Antigen-specific T cell expansion with peptide pools preceded TCR sequencing in the ViraFEST approach. Specimen: CD4+ T cells from blood, cultured in vitro. This TCR came from a human donor who had recovered from COVID-19.

CDR3: CASSFYGQPQHF. The CDR3 nucleotides read TGTGCCAGCAGTTTTTATGGTCAGCCCCAGCATTTT. The chain combines TRBV12-3 or TRBV12-4 with TRBJ1-5; D is ambiguous. The CDR3 is made up of 12 amino acids. The germline V and J ends were trimmed by 3 bases and 6 bases, with 6 bases remaining between them.